This is a list of T cell receptor beta chains from one sample in a study of cytomegalovirus exposure and HLA in healthy donors. TCRdb keeps only in-frame clones here, not all; method: immunoSEQ multiplex PCR. This table has tens of thousands of clones, roughly 88% appearing once. Sequenced input: PBMCs. The receptors here all came from a woman under 30 in good health and CMV-seronegative. The CDR3 runs from the conserved cysteine through the conserved F or W. Each record gives: CDR3 DNA, CDR3 protein, J gene, V gene, clone size, D gene. D genes are given only for firm matches. Size tells how often a clone was seen (once, few, many) or the class of an expanded clone, and some rows leave it out.

CDR3nt: TGTGCCAGCAGTTATCTCCCCCGGGCCCCCGGGGTTCAGCCCCAGCATTTT
CDR3aa: CASSYLPRAPGVQPQHF
j_gene: TRBJ1-5
v_gene: TRBV27
abundance: .
d_gene: .

CDR3nt: TGTGCCAGCAGCGTAGAGTTAGCGCTACCCTACGAGCAGTACTTC
CDR3aa: CASSVELALPYEQYF
j_gene: TRBJ2-7
v_gene: TRBV9
abundance: .
d_gene: .

CDR3nt: TGTGCCAGCAGCCAAGATTACGGGATGAACACTGAAGCTTTCTTT
CDR3aa: CASSQDYGMNTEAFF
j_gene: TRBJ1-1
v_gene: TRBV14
abundance: .
d_gene: .

CDR3nt: TGTGCCAGCACCATAGGAAGGGGATTAAACTATGGCTACACCTTC
CDR3aa: CASTIGRGLNYGYTF
j_gene: TRBJ1-2
v_gene: TRBV6-6
abundance: .
d_gene: .

CDR3nt: TGTGCCAGCAGCCAAGATTGGGGGGGTCGGGGTGGCTACACCTTC
CDR3aa: CASSQDWGGRGGYTF
j_gene: TRBJ1-2
v_gene: TRBV14
abundance: few
d_gene: .

CDR3nt: TGTGCAAGTCGCTTAGCGCTTTTGGGCACCAACTTGAACTCTGGAAACACCATATATTTT
CDR3aa: CASRLALLGTNLNSGNTIYF
j_gene: TRBJ1-3
v_gene: TRBV12-2
abundance: .
d_gene: .

CDR3nt: TGTGCCAGCAGGTCCGACAGTCCTTATGGCTACCCCTTC
CDR3aa: CASRSDSPYGYPF
j_gene: TRBJ1-2
v_gene: TRBV27
abundance: .
d_gene: .

CDR3nt: TGTGCCAGCAGTGACTCAGGGGGCGGTCAGCCCCAGCATTTT
CDR3aa: CASSDSGGGQPQHF
j_gene: TRBJ1-5
v_gene: TRBV6-1
abundance: .
d_gene: TRBD1

CDR3nt: TGTGCCAGCAGCGTAAAAGACAGTCTGGGTAATTCACCCCTCCACTTT
CDR3aa: CASSVKDSLGNSPLHF
j_gene: TRBJ1-6
v_gene: TRBV7-9
abundance: .
d_gene: .

CDR3nt: TGTGCCAGCAGTTATGTCGGGGGTCAAGGTGATGAGCAGTTCTTC
CDR3aa: CASSYVGGQGDEQFF
j_gene: TRBJ2-1
v_gene: TRBV6-5
abundance: few
d_gene: .

CDR3nt: TGTGCCAGCAGTGGTGGCAGGGCTAATTCACCCCTCCACTTT
CDR3aa: CASSGGRANSPLHF
j_gene: TRBJ1-6
v_gene: TRBV6-1
abundance: once
d_gene: .